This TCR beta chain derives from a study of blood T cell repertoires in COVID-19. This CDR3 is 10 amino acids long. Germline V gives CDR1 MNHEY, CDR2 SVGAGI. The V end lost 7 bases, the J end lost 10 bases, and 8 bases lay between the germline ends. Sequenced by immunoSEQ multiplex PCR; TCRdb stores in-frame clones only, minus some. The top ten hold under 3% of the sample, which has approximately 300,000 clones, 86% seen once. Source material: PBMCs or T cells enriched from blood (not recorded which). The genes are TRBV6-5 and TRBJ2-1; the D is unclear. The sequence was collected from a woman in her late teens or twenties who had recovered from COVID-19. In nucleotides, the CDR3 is TGTGCCAGCAACAGCCAGGAGCAGTTCTTC. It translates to CASNSQEQFF.